The present T cell receptor beta chain was sequenced within a study of shared clonotypes between healthy human individuals. Overall study context: Donors had three CD4 naive, three CD4 memory, two CD8 naive and one CD8 memory plate apiece.

About this clone: Its antigen is still unknown.

The CDR3 length is 16 residues. The V gene end was trimmed by 2 bases and the J gene end by 4 bases; junction bases not matched to a gene: 7. Overall study findings and caveats: Between four donors, naive CD4 clonotypes were shared at a level of about 5%. Sequencing depth was a factor that was expected to affect clonotype sharing among donors.

Repertoires were generated with immunoSEQ multiplex PCR, while TCRdb's copy carries only in-frame clones and drops some. The table lists under 650,000 clones, less than 96% of them singletons. The receptor's source is a woman aged 30 to 39 in good health. The chain links TRBV23-1 to TRBJ2-7; 11 bases are shared with TRBD1. TRBV23-1 is an ORF, with its function uncertain. The sequenced material came from naive CD4+ T cells sorted from blood. The sample's subset: CD45RA+ positively selected. CDR3: CASSQPRDRGTYEQYF. The CDR3 DNA follows: TGCGCCAGCAGTCAACCCCGGGACAGGGGGACGTACGAGCAGTACTTC.